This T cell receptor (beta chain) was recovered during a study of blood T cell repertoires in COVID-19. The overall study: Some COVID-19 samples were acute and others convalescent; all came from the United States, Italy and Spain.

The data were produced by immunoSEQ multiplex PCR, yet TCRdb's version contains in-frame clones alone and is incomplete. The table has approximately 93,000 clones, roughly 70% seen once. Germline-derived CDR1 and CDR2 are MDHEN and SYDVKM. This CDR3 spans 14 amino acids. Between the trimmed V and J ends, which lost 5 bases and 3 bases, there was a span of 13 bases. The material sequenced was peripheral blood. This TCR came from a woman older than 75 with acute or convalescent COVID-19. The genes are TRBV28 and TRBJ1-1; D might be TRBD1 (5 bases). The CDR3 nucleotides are TGTGCCAGCAGTCCCCCGGGACTCTACACTGAAGCTTTCTTT. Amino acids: CASSPPGLYTEAFF.